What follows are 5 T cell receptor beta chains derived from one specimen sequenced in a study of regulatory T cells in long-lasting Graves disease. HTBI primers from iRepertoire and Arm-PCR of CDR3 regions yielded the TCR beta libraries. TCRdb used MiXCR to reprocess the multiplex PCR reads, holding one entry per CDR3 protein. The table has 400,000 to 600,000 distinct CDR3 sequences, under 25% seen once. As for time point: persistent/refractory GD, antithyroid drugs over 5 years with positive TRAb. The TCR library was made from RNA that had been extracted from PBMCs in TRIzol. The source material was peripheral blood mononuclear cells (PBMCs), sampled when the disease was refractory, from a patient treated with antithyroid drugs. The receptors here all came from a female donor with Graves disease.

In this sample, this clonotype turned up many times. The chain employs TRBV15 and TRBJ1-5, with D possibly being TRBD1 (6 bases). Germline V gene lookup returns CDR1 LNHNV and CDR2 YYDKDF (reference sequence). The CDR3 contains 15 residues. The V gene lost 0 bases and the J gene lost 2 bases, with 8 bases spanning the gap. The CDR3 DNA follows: TGTGCCACCAGCAGAGATCCAGGGGGCAATCAGCCCCAGCATTTT. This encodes CATSRDPGGNQPQHF.

The CDR3 coding sequence is TGTGCCAGCGGACGGGGACGGAACACAGATACGCAGTATTTT. It encodes CASGRGRNTDTQYF. The chain joins TRBV6-2 or TRBV6-3 to TRBJ2-3; D assignment may be TRBD1 or TRBD2 (5 bases each). The length of the CDR3 is 14 residues. Germline CDR1 is MNHEY and CDR2 is SVGEGT. Trimming removed 8 bases from V and 2 bases from J, with 14 bases in between.

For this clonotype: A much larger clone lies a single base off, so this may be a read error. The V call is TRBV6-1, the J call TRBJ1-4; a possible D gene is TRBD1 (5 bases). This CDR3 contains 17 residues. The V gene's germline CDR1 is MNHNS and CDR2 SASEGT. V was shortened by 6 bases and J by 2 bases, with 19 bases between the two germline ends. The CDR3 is CASRGDGEFDTNEKLFF. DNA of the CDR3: TGTGCCAGCAGGGGGGACGGGGAATTCGACACTAATGAAAAACTGTTTTTT.

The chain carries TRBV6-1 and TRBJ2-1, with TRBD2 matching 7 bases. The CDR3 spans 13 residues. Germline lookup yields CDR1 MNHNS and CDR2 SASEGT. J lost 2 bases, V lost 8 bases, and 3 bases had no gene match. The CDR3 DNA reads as TGTGCCAGCTGCACTAGCGCCTACAATGAGCAGTTCTTC. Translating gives CASCTSAYNEQFF.

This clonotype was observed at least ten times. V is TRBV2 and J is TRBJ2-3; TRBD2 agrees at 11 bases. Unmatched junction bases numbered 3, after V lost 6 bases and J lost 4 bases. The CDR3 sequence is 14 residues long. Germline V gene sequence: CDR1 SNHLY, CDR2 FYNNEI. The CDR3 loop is CASRGTSGSDTQYF. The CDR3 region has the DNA TGTGCCAGCAGAGGGACTAGCGGATCAGATACGCAGTATTTT.